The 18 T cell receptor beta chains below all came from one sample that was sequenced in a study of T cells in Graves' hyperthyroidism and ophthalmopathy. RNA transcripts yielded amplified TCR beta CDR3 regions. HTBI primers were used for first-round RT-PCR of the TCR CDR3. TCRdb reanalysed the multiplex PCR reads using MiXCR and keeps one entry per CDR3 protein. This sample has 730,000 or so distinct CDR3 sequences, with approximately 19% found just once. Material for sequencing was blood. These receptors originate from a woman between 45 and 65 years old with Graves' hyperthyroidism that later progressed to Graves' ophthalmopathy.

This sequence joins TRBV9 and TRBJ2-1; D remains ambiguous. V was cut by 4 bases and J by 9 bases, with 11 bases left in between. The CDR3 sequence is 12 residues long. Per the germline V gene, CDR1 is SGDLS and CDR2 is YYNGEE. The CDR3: CASSTPRGEQFF. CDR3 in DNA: TGTGCCAGCAGCACCCCCAGAGGTGAGCAGTTCTTC.

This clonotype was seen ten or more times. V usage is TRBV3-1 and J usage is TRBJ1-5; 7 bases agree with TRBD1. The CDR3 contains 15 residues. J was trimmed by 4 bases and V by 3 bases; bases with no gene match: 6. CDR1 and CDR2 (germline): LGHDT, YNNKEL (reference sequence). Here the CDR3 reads CASSHGDSRNQPQHF. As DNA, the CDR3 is TGTGCCAGCAGCCACGGGGACAGTAGAAATCAGCCCCAGCATTTT.

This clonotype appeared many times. CDR3 protein: CASSQNRAGNEQFF. The CDR3, as DNA: TGTGCCAGCAGCCAGAACCGGGCGGGGAATGAGCAGTTCTTC. V usage is TRBV3-1 and J usage is TRBJ2-1, with TRBD2 as a possible D gene (6 bases). The CDR3 has 14 amino acids. Trimming cost V 3 bases and J 7 bases, with 13 bases left between them. CDR1 and CDR2 from the germline V gene are LGHDT and YNNKEL (reference sequence).

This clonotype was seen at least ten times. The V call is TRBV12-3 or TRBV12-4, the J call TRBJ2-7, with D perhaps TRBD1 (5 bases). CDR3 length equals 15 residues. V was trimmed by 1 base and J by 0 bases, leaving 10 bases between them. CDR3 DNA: TGTGCCAGCAGTTTAGGCAGGGCGAACTCCTACGAGCAGTACTTC. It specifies CASSLGRANSYEQYF.

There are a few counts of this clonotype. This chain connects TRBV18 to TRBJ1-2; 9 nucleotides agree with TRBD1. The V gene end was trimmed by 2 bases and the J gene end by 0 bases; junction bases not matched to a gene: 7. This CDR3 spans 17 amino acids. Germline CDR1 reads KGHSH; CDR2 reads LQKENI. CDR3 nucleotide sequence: TGTGCCAGCTCACCAAGACAGGGGGGAAATGCTAACTATGGCTACACCTTC. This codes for CASSPRQGGNANYGYTF.

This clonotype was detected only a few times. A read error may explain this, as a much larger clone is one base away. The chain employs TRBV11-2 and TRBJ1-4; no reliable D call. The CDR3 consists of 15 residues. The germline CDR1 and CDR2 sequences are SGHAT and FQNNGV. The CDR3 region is CACSLGSGTNEKLFF. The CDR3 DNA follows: TGTGCCTGCAGCTTAGGAAGTGGGACTAATGAAAAACTGTTTTTT.

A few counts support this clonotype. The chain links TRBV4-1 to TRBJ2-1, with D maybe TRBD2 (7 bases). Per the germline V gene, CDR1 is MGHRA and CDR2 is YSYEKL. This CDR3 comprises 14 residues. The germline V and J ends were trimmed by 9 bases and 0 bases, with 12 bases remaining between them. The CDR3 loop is CASSGGPSYNEQFF. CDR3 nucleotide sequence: TGCGCCAGTTCCGGGGGGCCCTCCTACAATGAGCAGTTCTTC.

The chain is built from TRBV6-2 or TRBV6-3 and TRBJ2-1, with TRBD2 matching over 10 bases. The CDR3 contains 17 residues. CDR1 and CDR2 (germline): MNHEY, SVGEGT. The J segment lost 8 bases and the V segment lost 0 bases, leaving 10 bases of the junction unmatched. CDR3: CASSYSISSGGSYEQFF. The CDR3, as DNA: TGTGCCAGCAGTTACTCCATCTCTAGCGGGGGAAGCTATGAGCAGTTCTTC.

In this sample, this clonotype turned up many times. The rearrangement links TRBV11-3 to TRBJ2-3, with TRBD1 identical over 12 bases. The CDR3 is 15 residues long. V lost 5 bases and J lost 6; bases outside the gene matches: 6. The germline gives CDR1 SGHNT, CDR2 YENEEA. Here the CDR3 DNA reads TGTGCCAGCAGCCCGGGACAGGGGGCGGGTGATACGCAGTATTTT. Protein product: CASSPGQGAGDTQYF.

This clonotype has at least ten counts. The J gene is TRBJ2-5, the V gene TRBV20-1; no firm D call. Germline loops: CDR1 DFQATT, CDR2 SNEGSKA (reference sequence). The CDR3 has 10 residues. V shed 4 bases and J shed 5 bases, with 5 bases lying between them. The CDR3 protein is CSATRETQYF. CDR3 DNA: TGCAGTGCTACAAGGGAGACCCAGTACTTC.

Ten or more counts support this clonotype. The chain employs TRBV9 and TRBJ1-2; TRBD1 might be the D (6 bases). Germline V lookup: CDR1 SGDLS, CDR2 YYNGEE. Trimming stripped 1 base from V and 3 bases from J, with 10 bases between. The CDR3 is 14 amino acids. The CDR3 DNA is TGTGCCAGCAGCGTACTGGGGGCGGACTATGGCTACACCTTC. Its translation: CASSVLGADYGYTF.

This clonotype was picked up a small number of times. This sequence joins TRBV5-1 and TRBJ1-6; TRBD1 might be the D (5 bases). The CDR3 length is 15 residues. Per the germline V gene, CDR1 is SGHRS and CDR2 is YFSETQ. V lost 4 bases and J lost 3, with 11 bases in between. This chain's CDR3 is CASSQGRNYNSPLHF. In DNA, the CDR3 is TGCGCCAGCAGCCAGGGACGGAACTATAATTCACCCCTCCACTTT. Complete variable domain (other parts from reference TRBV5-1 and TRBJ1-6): KAGVTQTPRYLIKTRGQQVTLSCSPISGHRSVSWYQQTPGQGLQFLFEYFSETQRNKGNFPGRFSGRQFSNSRSEMNVSTLELGDSALYLCASSQGRNYNSPLHFGNGTRLTVT.

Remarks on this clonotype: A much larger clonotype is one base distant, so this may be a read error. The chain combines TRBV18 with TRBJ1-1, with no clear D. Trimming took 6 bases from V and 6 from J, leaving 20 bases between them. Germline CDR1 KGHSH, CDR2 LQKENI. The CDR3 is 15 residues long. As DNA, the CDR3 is TGTGCCAGCTCCCTAGACGGGTCCCTGGGTTCTGAAGCTTTCTTT. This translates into CASSLDGSLGSEAFF. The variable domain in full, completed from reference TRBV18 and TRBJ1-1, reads NAGVMQNPRHLVRRRGQEARLRCSPMKGHSHVYWYRQLPEEGLKFMVYLQKENIIDESGMPKERFSAEFPKEGPSILRIQQVVRGDSAAYFCASSLDGSLGSEAFFGQGTRLTVV.

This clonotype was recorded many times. The CDR3 DNA reads TGTGCCAGCAGCCCGACAGGATATACCTACGAGCAGTACTTC. Translated: CASSPTGYTYEQYF. The chain carries TRBV27 and TRBJ2-7, with D tentatively TRBD1 (6 bases). From germline, CDR1 is MNHEY and CDR2 SMNVEV (reference sequence). The CDR3 covers 14 residues. V lost 6 bases and J lost 2, with 14 bases in between.

CDR3 nucleotide sequence: TGTGCCAGCAGCCAAGGTTTCCTCGCAGGTGGCACAGATACGCAGTATTTT. Protein product: CASSQGFLAGGTDTQYF. The J gene is TRBJ2-3, the V gene TRBV3-1; D call uncertain. CDR3 length equals 17 residues. Trimming left V 1 base short and J 1 base short, with 15 bases between. Germline V CDR1 and CDR2: LGHDT, YNNKEL (reference sequence).

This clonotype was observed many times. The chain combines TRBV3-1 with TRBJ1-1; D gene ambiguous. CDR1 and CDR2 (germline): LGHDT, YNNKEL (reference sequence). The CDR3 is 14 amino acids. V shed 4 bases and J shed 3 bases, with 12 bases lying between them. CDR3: CASSPARIHTEAFF. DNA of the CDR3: TGTGCCAGCAGCCCGGCAAGGATTCACACTGAAGCTTTCTTT.

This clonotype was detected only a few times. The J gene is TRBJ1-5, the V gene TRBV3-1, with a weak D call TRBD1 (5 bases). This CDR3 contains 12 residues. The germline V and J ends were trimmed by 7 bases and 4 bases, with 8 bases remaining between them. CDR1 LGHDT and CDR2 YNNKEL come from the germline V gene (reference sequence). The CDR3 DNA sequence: TGTGCCAGCAATTCAGGGAATCAGCCCCAGCATTTT. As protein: CASNSGNQPQHF. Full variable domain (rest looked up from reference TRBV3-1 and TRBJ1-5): DTAVSQTPKYLVTQMGNDKSIKCEQNLGHDTMYWYKQDSKKFLKIMFSYNNKELIINETVPNRFSPKSPDKAHLNLHINSLELGDSAVYFCASNSGNQPQHFGDGTRLSIL.

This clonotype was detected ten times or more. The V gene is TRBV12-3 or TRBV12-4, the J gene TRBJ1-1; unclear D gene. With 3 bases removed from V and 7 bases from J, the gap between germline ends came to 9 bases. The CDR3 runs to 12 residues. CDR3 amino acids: CASSFDGLEAFF. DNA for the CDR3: TGTGCCAGCAGTTTCGATGGGCTTGAAGCTTTCTTT.